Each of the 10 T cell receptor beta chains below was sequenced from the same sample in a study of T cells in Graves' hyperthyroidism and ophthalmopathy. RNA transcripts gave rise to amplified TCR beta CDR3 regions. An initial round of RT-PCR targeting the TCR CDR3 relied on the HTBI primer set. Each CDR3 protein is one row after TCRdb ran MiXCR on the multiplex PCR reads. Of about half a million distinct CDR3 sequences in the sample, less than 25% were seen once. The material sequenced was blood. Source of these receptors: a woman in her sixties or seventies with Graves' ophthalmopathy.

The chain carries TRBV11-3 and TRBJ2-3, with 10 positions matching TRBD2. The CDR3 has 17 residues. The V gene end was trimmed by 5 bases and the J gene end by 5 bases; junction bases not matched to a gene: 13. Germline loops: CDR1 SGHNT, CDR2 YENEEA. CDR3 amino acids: CASSPGLAPDGGDTQYF. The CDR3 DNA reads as TGTGCCAGCAGCCCGGGACTAGCGCCTGACGGGGGAGATACGCAGTATTTT.

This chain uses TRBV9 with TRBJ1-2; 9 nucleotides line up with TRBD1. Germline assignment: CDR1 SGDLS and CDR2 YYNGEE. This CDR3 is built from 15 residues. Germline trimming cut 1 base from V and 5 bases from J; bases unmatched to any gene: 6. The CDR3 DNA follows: TGTGCCAGCAGCGTAACAGGGGGCGCAGGGTATGGCTACACCTTC. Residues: CASSVTGGAGYGYTF.

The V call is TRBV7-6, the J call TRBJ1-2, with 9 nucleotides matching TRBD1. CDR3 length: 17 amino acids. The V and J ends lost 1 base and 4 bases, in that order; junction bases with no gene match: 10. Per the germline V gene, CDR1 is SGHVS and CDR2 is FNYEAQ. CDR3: CASSLDGTGQGPYGYTF. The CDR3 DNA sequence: TGTGCCAGCAGCTTAGACGGGACGGGACAGGGACCCTATGGCTACACCTTC. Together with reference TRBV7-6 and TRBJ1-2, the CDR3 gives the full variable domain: GAGVSQSPRYKVTKRGQDVALRCDPISGHVSLYWYRQALGQGPEFLTYFNYEAQQDKSGLPNDRFSAERPEGSISTLTIQRTEQRDSAMYRCASSLDGTGQGPYGYTFGSGTRLTVV.

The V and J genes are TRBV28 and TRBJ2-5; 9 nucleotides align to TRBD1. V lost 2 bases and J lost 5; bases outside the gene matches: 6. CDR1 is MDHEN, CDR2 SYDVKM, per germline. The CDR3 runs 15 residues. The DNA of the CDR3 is TGTGCCAGCAGTTTAGGCGGACAGGGGTCTGAGACCCAGTACTTC. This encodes CASSLGGQGSETQYF.

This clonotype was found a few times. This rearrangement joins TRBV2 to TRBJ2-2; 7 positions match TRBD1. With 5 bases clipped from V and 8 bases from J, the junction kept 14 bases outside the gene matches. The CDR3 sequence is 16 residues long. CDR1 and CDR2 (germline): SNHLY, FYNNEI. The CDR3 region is CASSLPEGALHGELFF. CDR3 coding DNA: TGTGCCAGCAGTCTACCCGAGGGGGCTCTTCATGGGGAGCTGTTTTTT. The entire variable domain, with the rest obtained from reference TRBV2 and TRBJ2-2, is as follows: EPEVTQTPSHQVTQMGQEVILRCVPISNHLYFYWYRQILGQKVEFLVSFYNNEISEKSEIFDDQFSVERPDGSNFTLKIRSTKLEDSAMYFCASSLPEGALHGELFFGEGSRLTVL.

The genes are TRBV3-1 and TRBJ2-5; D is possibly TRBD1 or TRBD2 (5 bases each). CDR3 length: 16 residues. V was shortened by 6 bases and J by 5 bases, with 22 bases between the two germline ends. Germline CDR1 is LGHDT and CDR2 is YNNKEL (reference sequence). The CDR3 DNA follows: TGTGCCAGCAGACCCGGGACGGGCCGATACGGTGAGACCCAGTACTTC. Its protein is CASRPGTGRYGETQYF.

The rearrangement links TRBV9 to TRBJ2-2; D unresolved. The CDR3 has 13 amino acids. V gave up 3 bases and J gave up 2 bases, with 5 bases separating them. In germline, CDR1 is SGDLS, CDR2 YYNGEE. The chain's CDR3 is CASSGVNTGELFF. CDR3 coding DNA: TGTGCCAGCAGCGGGGTAAACACCGGGGAGCTGTTTTTT.

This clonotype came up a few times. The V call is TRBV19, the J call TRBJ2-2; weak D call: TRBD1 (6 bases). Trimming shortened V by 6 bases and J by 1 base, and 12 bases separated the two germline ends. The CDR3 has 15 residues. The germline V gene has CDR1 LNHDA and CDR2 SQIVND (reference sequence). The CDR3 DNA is TGTGCCAGTAGAATCCTACAGGGGAACACCGGGGAGCTGTTTTTT. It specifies CASRILQGNTGELFF.

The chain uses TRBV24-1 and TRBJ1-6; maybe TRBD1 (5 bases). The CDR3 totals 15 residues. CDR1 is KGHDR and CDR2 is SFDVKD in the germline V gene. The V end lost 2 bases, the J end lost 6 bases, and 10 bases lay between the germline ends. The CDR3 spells CATSDSRDVNSPLHF. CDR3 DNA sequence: TGTGCCACCAGTGATTCCCGGGACGTTAATTCACCCCTCCACTTT.

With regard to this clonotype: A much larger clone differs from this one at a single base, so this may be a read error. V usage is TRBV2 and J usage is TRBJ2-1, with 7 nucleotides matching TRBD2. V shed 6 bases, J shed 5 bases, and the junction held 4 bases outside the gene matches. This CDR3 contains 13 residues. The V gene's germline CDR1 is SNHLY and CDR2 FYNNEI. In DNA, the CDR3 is TGTGCCAGCAGCACCCGGGGGGACAATGAGCAGTTCTTC. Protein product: CASSTRGDNEQFF.